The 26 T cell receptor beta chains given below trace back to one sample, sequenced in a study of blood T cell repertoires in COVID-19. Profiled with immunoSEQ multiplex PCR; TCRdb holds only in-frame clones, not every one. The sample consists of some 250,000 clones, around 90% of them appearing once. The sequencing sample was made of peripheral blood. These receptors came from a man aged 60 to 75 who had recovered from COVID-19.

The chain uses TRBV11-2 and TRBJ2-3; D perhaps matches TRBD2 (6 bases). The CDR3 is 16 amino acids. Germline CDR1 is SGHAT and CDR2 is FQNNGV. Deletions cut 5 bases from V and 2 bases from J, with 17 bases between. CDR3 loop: CASSPRLDSPTDTQYF. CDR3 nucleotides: TGTGCCAGCAGCCCCCGACTAGATTCACCCACAGATACGCAGTATTTT.

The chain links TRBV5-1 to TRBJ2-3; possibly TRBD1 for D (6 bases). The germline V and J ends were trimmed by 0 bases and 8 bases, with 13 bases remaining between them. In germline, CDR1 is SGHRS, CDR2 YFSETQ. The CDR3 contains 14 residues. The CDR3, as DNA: TGCGCCAGCAGCTTGGTGGACAGCTCTAGTACGCAGTATTTT. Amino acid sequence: CASSLVDSSSTQYF. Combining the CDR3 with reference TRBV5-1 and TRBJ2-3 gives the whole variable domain KAGVTQTPRYLIKTRGQQVTLSCSPISGHRSVSWYQQTPGQGLQFLFEYFSETQRNKGNFPGRFSGRQFSNSRSEMNVSTLELGDSALYLCASSLVDSSSTQYFGPGTRLTVL.

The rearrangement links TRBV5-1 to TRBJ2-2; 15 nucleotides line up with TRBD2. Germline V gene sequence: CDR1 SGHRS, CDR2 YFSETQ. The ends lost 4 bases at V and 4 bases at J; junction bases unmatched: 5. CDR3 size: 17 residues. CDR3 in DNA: TGCGCCAGCAGCCCGGGACTAGCGGGGGGCAGCACCGGGGAGCTGTTTTTT. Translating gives CASSPGLAGGSTGELFF.

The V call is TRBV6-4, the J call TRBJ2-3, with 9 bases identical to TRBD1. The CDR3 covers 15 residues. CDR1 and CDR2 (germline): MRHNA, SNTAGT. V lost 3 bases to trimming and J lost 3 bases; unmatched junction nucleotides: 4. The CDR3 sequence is CASSETGTGTDTQYF. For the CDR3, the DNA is TGTGCCAGCAGTGAAACCGGGACAGGGACAGATACGCAGTATTTT.

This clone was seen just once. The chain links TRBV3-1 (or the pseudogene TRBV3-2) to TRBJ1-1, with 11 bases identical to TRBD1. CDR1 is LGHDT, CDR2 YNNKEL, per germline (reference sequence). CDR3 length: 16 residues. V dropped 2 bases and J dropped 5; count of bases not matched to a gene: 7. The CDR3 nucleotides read TGTGCCAGCAGCCAATTCGCGGGACAGGGGGGAACTGAAGCTTTCTTT. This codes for CASSQFAGQGGTEAFF.

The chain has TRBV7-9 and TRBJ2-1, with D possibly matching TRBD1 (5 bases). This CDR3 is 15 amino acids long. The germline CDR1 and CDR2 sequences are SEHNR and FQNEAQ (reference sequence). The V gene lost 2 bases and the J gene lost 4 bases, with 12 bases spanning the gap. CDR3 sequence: CASSLTWGGYNEQFF. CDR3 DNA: TGTGCCAGCAGCTTAACGTGGGGCGGTTACAATGAGCAGTTCTTC.

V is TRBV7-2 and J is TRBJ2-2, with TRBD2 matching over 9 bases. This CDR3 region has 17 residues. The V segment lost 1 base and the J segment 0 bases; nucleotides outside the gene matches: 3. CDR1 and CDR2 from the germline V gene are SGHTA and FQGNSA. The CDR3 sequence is CASSLGLAGSNTGELFF. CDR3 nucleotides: TGTGCCAGCAGCTTAGGGCTAGCGGGGTCGAACACCGGGGAGCTGTTTTTT.

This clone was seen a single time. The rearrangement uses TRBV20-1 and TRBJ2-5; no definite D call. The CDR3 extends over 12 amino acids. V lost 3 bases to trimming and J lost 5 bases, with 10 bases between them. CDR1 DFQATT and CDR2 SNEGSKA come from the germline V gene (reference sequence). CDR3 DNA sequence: TGCAGTGCTAGTGGTGGTGCGGAGACCCAGTACTTC. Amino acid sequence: CSASGGAETQYF.

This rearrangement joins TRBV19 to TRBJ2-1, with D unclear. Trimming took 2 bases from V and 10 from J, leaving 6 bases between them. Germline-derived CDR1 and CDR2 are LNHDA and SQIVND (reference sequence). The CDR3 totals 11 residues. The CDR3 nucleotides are TGTGCCAGTAGTATACGAGCAGAGCAGTTCTTC. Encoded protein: CASSIRAEQFF.

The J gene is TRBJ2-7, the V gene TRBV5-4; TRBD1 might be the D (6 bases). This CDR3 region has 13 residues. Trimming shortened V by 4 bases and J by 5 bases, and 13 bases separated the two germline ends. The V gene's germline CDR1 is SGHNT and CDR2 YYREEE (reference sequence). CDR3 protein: CASSPGTSDEQYF. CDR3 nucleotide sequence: TGTGCCAGCAGCCCCGGGACATCGGACGAGCAGTACTTC.

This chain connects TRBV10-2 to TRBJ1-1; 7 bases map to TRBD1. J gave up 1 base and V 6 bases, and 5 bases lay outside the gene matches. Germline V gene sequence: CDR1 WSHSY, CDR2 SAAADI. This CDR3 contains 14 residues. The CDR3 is CASSSRTGNTEAFF. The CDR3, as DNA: TGCGCCAGCAGCTCCCGGACAGGGAACACTGAAGCTTTCTTT.

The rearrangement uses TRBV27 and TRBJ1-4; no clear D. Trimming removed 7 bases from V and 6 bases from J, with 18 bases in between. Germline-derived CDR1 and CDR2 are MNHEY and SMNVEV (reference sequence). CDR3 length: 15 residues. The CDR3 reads CASTSRGLSHEKLFF. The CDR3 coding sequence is TGTGCCAGCACGTCGCGCGGGCTGAGCCATGAAAAACTGTTTTTT.

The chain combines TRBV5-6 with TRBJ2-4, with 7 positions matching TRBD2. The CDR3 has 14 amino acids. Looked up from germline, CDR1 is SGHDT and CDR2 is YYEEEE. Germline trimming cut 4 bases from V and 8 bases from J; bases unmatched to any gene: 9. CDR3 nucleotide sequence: TGTGCCAGCAGCGCCGAACTAGGGAGGGACATTCAGTACTTC. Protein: CASSAELGRDIQYF.

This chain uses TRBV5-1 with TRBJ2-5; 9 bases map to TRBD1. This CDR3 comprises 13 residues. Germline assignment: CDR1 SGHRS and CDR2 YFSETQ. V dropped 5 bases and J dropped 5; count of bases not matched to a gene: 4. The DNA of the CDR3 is TGCGCCAGCAGAACAGGGGGCTGGGAGACCCAGTACTTC. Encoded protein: CASRTGGWETQYF.

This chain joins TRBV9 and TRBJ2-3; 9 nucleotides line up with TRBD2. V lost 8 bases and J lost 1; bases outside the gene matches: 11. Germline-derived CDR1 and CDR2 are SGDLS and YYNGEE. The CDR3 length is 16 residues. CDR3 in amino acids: CASNLGASGGTDTQYF. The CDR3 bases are TGTGCCAGTAACCTGGGAGCTAGCGGGGGCACAGATACGCAGTATTTT.

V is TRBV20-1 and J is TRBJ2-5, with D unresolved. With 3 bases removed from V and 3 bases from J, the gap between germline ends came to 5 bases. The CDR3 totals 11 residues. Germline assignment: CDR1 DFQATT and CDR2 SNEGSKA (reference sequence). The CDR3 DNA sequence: TGCAGTGCTAGGTCGGAAGAGACCCAGTACTTC. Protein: CSARSEETQYF.

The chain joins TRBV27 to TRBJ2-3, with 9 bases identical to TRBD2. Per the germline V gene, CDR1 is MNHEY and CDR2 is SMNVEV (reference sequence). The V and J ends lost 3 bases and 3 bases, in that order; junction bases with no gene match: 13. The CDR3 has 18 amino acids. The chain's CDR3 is CASSFTAGAGGPTDTQYF. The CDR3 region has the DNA TGTGCCAGCAGTTTTACCGCAGGGGCGGGGGGGCCGACAGATACGCAGTATTTT.

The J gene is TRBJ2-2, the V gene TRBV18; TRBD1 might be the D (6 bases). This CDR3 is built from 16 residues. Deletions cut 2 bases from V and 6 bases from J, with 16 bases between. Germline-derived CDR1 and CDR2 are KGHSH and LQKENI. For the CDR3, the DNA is TGTGCCAGCTCACCAAGTTCAGGGGTTCCTTCCGGGGAGCTGTTTTTT. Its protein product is CASSPSSGVPSGELFF.

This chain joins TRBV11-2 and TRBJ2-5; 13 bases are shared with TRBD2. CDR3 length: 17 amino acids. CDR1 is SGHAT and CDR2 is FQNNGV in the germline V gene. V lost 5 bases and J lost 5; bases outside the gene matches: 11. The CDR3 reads CASSGGTSGGAWETQYF. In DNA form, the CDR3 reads TGTGCCAGCAGCGGCGGTACTAGCGGGGGGGCTTGGGAGACCCAGTACTTC.

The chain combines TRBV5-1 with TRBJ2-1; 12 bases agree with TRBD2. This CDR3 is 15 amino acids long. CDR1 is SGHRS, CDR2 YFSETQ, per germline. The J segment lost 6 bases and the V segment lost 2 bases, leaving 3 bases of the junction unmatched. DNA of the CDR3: TGCGCCAGCAGCTTTGCTAGCGGGGGGGCCAATGAGCAGTTCTTC. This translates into CASSFASGGANEQFF.

The CDR3 sequence: CASSGTGLANEKLFF. The CDR3 DNA follows: TGCGCCAGCAGCGGTACAGGGTTAGCTAATGAAAAACTGTTTTTT. This chain uses TRBV5-1 with TRBJ1-4, with D possibly TRBD1 on 6 matching bases. CDR1 and CDR2 (germline): SGHRS, YFSETQ. The CDR3 is 15 amino acids. With 4 bases removed from V and 3 bases from J, the gap between germline ends came to 13 bases.

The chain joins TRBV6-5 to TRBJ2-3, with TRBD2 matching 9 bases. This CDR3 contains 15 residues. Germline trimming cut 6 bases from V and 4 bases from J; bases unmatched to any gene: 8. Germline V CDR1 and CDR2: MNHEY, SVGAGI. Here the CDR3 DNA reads TGTGCCAGCAGCGACATAGCGGGGGAGTCAGATACGCAGTATTTT. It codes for CASSDIAGESDTQYF.

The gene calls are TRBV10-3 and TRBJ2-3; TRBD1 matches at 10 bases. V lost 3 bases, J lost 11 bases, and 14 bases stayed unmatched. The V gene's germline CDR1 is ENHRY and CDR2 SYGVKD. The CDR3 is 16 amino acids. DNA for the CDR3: TGTGCCATCAGTGAACCGGGACAGGGGTCCCCTGGGGTGCAGTATTTT. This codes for CAISEPGQGSPGVQYF.

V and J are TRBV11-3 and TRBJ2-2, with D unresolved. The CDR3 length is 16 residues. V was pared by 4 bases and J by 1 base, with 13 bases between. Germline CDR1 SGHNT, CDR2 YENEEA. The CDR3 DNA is TGTGCCAGCAGCTCCACTCCTGTAAGGAACACCGGGGAGCTGTTTTTT. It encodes CASSSTPVRNTGELFF.

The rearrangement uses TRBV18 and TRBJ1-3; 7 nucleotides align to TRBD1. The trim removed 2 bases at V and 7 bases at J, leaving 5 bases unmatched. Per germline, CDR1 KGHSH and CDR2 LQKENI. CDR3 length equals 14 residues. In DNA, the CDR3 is TGTGCCAGCTCACCAGCCAGGGGGGAGAACACCATATATTTT. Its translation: CASSPARGENTIYF.

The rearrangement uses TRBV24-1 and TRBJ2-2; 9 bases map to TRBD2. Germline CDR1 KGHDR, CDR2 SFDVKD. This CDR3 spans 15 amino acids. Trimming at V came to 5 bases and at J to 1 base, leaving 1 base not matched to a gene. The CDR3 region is CATSVAGENTGELFF. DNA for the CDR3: TGTGCCACCAGTGTAGCGGGGGAGAACACCGGGGAGCTGTTTTTT.